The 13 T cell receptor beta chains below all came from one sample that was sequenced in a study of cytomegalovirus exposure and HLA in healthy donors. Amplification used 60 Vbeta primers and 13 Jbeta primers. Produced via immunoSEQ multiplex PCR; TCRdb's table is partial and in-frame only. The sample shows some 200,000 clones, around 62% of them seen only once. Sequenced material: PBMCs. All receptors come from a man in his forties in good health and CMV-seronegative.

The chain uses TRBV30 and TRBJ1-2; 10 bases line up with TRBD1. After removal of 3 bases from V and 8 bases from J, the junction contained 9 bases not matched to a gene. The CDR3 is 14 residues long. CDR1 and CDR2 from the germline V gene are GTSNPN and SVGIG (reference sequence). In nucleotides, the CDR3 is TGTGCCTGGAGAGGCGGGACAGGGGTTGGCGGCTACACCTTC. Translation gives CAWRGGTGVGGYTF.

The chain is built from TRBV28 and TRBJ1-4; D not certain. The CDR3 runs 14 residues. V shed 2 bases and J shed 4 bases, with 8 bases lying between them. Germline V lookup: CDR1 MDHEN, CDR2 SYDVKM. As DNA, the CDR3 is TGTGCCAGCAGTTTAGCAGGCTTTAATGAAAAACTGTTTTTT. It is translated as CASSLAGFNEKLFF.

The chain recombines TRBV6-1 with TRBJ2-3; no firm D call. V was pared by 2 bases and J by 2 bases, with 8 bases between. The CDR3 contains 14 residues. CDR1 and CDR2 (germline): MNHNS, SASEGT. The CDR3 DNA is TGTGCCAGCAGTGAATTCAGATTCACAGATACGCAGTATTTT. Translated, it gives CASSEFRFTDTQYF.

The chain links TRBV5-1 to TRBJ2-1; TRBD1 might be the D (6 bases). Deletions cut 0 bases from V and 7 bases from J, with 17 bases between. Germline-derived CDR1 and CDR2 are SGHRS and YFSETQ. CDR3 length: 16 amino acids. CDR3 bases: TGCGCCAGCAGCTTGGGTTTTTCCGGCAGGGGAAATGAGCAGTTCTTC. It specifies CASSLGFSGRGNEQFF.

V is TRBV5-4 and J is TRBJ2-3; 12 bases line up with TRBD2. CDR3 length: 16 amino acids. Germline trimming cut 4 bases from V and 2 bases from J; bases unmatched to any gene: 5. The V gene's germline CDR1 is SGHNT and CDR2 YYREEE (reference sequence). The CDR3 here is CASSRGLAGNTDTQYF. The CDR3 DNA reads TGTGCCAGCAGCCGAGGACTAGCGGGAAACACAGATACGCAGTATTTT.

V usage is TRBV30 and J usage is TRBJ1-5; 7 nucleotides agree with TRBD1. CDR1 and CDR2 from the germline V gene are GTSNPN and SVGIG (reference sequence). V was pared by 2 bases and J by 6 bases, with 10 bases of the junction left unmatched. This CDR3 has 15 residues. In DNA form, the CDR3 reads TGTGCCTGGAGTACCGAAACAGGGGTTGCTCAGCCCCAGCATTTT. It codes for CAWSTETGVAQPQHF.

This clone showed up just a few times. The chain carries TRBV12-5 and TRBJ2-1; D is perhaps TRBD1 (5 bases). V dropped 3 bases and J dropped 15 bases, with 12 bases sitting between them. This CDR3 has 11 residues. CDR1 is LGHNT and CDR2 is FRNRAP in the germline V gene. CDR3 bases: TGTGCTAGTGGTTTAGGCAGGGTCGCGTTCTTC. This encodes CASGLGRVAFF.

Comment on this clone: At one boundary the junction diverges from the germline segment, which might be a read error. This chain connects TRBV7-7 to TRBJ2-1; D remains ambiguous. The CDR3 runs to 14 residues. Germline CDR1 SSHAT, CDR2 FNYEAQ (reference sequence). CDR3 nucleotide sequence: TGTGCTAGCAGCCCTATAGAGTCCTACAATGAGCAGTTCTTC. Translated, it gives CASSPIESYNEQFF.

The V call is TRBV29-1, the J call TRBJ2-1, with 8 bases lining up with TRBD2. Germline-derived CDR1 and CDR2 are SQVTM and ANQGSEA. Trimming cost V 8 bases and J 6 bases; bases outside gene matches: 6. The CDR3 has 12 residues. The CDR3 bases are TGCAGCTCCCGGACTAGCAGCAATGAGCAGTTCTTC. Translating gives CSSRTSSNEQFF.

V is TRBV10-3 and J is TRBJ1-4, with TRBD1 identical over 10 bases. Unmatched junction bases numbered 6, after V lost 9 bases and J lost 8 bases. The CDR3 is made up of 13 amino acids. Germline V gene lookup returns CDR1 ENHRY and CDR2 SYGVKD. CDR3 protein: CAIGSGQGEKLFF. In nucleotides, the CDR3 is TGTGCCATTGGATCGGGACAGGGGGAAAAACTGTTTTTT.

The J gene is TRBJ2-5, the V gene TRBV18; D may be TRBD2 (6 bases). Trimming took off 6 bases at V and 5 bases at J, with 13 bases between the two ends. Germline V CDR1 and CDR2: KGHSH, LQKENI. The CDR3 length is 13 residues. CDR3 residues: CASSPGEVETQYF. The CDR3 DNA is TGTGCCAGCTCCCCGGGAGAGGTCGAGACCCAGTACTTC. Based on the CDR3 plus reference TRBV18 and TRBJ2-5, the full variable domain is NAGVMQNPRHLVRRRGQEARLRCSPMKGHSHVYWYRQLPEEGLKFMVYLQKENIIDESGMPKERFSAEFPKEGPSILRIQQVVRGDSAAYFCASSPGEVETQYFGPGTRLLVL.

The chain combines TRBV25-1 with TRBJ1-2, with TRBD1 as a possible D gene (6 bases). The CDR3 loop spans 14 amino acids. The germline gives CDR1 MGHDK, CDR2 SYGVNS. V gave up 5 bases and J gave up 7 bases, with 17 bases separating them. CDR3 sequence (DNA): TGTGCCAGCAGTCTCCACCGACAAGGGGGTGGCTACACCTTC. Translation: CASSLHRQGGGYTF.

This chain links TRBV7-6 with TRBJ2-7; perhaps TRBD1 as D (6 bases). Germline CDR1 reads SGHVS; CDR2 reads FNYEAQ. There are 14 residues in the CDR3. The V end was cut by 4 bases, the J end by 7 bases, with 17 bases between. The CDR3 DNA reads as TGTGCCAGCAGCTGGGGAACAGGGTTAAAGGAGCAGTACTTC. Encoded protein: CASSWGTGLKEQYF.